Following are 31 T cell receptor beta chains from one sample sequenced in a study of glioma-infiltrating T cells after dendritic cell vaccination. Here immunoSEQ multiplex PCR was the method, and the copy in TCRdb shows in-frame clones only, minus some. The table includes about 32,000 clones, 90% detected once. Source: blood, taken before dendritic cell vaccination. Receptors were obtained from a human donor with glioblastoma.

V usage is TRBV6-1 and J usage is TRBJ2-3; TRBD1 is a possible D gene (8 bases). The CDR3 totals 15 residues. Germline CDR1 and CDR2: MNHNS and SASEGT. The V and J ends lost 10 bases and 4 bases respectively, with 21 bases between them. The CDR3 DNA reads TGTGCCAACAGGGGGGAGGGAGGGCGTTCAGATACGCAGTATTTT. Translating it yields CANRGEGGRSDTQYF.

The CDR3 loop is CASSDDRSLSNQPQHF. CDR3 nucleotide sequence: TGCGCCAGCAGCGACGACAGGTCGTTAAGCAATCAGCCCCAGCATTTT. The V call is TRBV4-1, the J call TRBJ1-5; D is possibly TRBD1 (6 bases). Germline loops: CDR1 MGHRA, CDR2 YSYEKL. This CDR3 has 16 amino acids. Trimming shortened V by 5 bases and J by 1 base, and 15 bases separated the two germline ends.

V gene TRBV5-1 combines with J gene TRBJ1-6; weak D call: TRBD1 (6 bases). V was shortened by 5 bases and J by 8 bases, with 14 bases between the two germline ends. The germline gives CDR1 SGHRS, CDR2 YFSETQ. The CDR3 sequence is 14 residues long. DNA of the CDR3: TGCGCCAGCAGGGTCCGGGAGGGGGATTCACCCCTCCACTTT. Translation: CASRVREGDSPLHF.

The chain is built from TRBV6-5 and TRBJ1-3; no reliable D call. The CDR3 runs 14 residues. With 0 bases removed from V and 3 bases from J, the gap between germline ends came to 6 bases. In germline, CDR1 is MNHEY, CDR2 SVGAGI. CDR3 loop: CASSYSRGGNTIYF. The CDR3 nucleotides are TGTGCCAGCAGTTACTCGAGAGGTGGAAACACCATATATTTT.

The V gene is TRBV5-1, the J gene TRBJ1-2; weak D call: TRBD1 (6 bases). The CDR3 spans 14 residues. Between the trimmed V and J ends, which lost 1 base and 8 bases, there was a span of 15 bases. CDR1 is SGHRS and CDR2 is YFSETQ in the germline V gene. The CDR3 loop is CASSLRTVGMGYTF. CDR3 sequence (DNA): TGCGCCAGCAGCTTGAGGACAGTCGGAATGGGCTACACCTTC.

This rearrangement joins TRBV6-1 to TRBJ1-5; 11 bases line up with TRBD1. The CDR3 loop spans 17 amino acids. Unmatched junction bases numbered 6, after V lost 4 bases and J lost 1 base. Germline lookup yields CDR1 MNHNS and CDR2 SASEGT. For the CDR3, the DNA is TGTGCCAGCAGTGTGGACAGGGGGCTAGGAAGCAATCAGCCCCAGCATTTT. Amino acid sequence: CASSVDRGLGSNQPQHF.

The chain is built from TRBV5-8 and TRBJ1-5; no reliable D call. Trimming took off 0 bases at V and 6 bases at J, with 7 bases between the two ends. Germline V gene sequence: CDR1 SGHTS, CDR2 YDEGEE. The CDR3 is 13 residues long. In DNA, the CDR3 is TGTGCCAGCAGCTTGGGGAGATCTCAGCCCCAGCATTTT. Protein product: CASSLGRSQPQHF.

This clone was counted only a few times. V usage is TRBV9 and J usage is TRBJ2-5, with TRBD2 identical over 9 bases. CDR3 size: 18 residues. Germline values: CDR1 SGDLS, CDR2 YYNGEE. Trimming took 4 bases from V and 2 from J; bases not matched to a gene: 15. The CDR3 here is CASSSQRGANVKQETQYF. CDR3 DNA: TGTGCCAGCAGCTCCCAGCGGGGGGCCAACGTAAAACAAGAGACCCAGTACTTC.

A single count supports this clone. The genes are TRBV6-5 and TRBJ2-1, with a tentative D call TRBD1 (7 bases). The CDR3 covers 13 residues. Trimming removed 7 bases at V and 4 bases at J, with 11 bases between. CDR1 MNHEY and CDR2 SVGAGI come from the germline V gene. This CDR3 reads CASTQGGYNEQFF. The CDR3 nucleotides are TGTGCCAGCACCCAGGGGGGATACAATGAGCAGTTCTTC.

The CDR3 DNA follows: TGTGCCAGCAGGGAGGGACAGGGATGGAACACTGAAGCTTTCTTT. It encodes CASREGQGWNTEAFF. J is TRBJ1-1 and V is TRBV6-6; 9 bases are shared with TRBD1. V was pared by 6 bases and J by 1 base, with 6 bases of the junction left unmatched. CDR1 and CDR2 (germline): MNHNY, SVGAGI (reference sequence). CDR3 length: 15 residues.

The chain recombines TRBV5-5 with TRBJ1-2; the match to TRBD1 covers 7 bases. Germline CDR1 and CDR2: SGHKS and YYEKEE (reference sequence). The CDR3 has 14 amino acids. V shed 4 bases, J shed 3 bases, and the junction held 6 bases outside the gene matches. CDR3 amino acids: CASSRTGADYGYTF. CDR3 sequence (DNA): TGTGCCAGCAGCAGAACAGGGGCCGACTATGGCTACACCTTC.

The V and J genes are TRBV29-1 and TRBJ1-2; 11 bases fit TRBD1. CDR3 length equals 13 residues. The trim removed 4 bases at V and 7 bases at J, leaving 5 bases unmatched. The germline CDR1 and CDR2 sequences are SQVTM and ANQGSEA. The chain's CDR3 is CSVVDRGQSGYTF. The CDR3 region has the DNA TGCAGCGTTGTGGACAGGGGGCAATCTGGCTACACCTTC.

The CDR3 DNA reads as TGTGCCAGCAGCTTCGGACTAGGTACCGATAATGAGCAGTTCTTC. Encoded protein: CASSFGLGTDNEQFF. This chain joins TRBV5-4 and TRBJ2-1; 7 positions match TRBD2. The CDR3 is 15 amino acids. CDR1 and CDR2 (germline): SGHNT, YYREEE (reference sequence). Losses at the gene ends were 2 bases for V and 7 bases for J; bases not matched to a gene: 9.

This sequence joins TRBV19 and TRBJ1-5; 9 nucleotides match TRBD1. The V gene end was trimmed by 4 bases and the J gene end by 0 bases; junction bases not matched to a gene: 1. CDR1 and CDR2 (germline): LNHDA, SQIVND (reference sequence). The CDR3 length is 15 residues. The CDR3 coding sequence is TGTGCCAGTAGTAGGGGACAGGGTAGCAATCAGCCCCAGCATTTT. Encoded protein: CASSRGQGSNQPQHF.

The genes are TRBV10-1 and TRBJ2-5; 7 bases agree with TRBD2. CDR3 length: 14 residues. The J segment lost 4 bases and the V segment lost 4 bases, leaving 6 bases of the junction unmatched. Per the germline V gene, CDR1 is WNHNN and CDR2 is SYGVQD (reference sequence). The CDR3 region is CASSVSTGGETQYF. DNA of the CDR3: TGCGCCAGCAGTGTGTCCACGGGAGGAGAGACCCAGTACTTC.

V is TRBV18 and J is TRBJ1-3; D not certain. From germline, CDR1 is KGHSH and CDR2 LQKENI. The V and J ends lost 0 bases and 3 bases respectively, with 12 bases between them. This CDR3 region has 16 residues. The CDR3 spells CASSPPVGADGNTIYF. CDR3 sequence (DNA): TGTGCCAGCTCACCACCGGTAGGTGCGGATGGAAACACCATATATTTT.

V and J are TRBV4-1 and TRBJ1-2, with D perhaps TRBD1 (5 bases). The V end lost 1 base, the J end lost 0 bases, and 24 bases lay between the germline ends. The germline V gene has CDR1 MGHRA and CDR2 YSYEKL. This CDR3 comprises 20 residues. Here the CDR3 reads CASSQVKGPRNPSTNYGYTF. CDR3 DNA sequence: TGCGCCAGCAGCCAAGTAAAGGGGCCCCGCAACCCTTCTACTAACTATGGCTACACCTTC.

This rearrangement joins TRBV10-3 to TRBJ1-1; TRBD1 is a possible D gene (6 bases). Germline CDR1 and CDR2: ENHRY and SYGVKD. The V and J ends lost 6 bases and 7 bases respectively, with 18 bases between them. The CDR3 sequence is 14 residues long. CDR3 in DNA: TGTGCCATCAGGTCGACAGGAATCCCCAATGAAGCTTTCTTT. Translation gives CAIRSTGIPNEAFF.

This clone was seen more than once but under ten times. The rearrangement uses TRBV6-1 and TRBJ2-5; 14 nucleotides align to TRBD2. J gave up 2 bases and V 8 bases, and 4 bases lay outside the gene matches. The CDR3 is made up of 15 amino acids. CDR1 and CDR2 (germline): MNHNS, SASEGT. Written as DNA, the CDR3 is TGTGCCAGCGTTCGACTAGCGGGGGGGCAAGAGACCCAGTACTTC. This encodes CASVRLAGGQETQYF.

The chain recombines TRBV27 with TRBJ2-3; D possibly corresponds to TRBD2 (7 bases). Germline CDR1 and CDR2: MNHEY and SMNVEV (reference sequence). V was clipped by 3 bases and J by 4 bases, with 11 bases between them. The CDR3 has 14 amino acids. CDR3 residues: CASSFAGASDTQYF. The CDR3 DNA is TGTGCCAGCAGTTTTGCGGGGGCATCAGATACGCAGTATTTT.

V is TRBV5-1 and J is TRBJ1-1; D may be TRBD1 (5 bases). V was clipped by 0 bases and J by 4 bases, with 13 bases between them. This CDR3 contains 15 residues. CDR1 SGHRS and CDR2 YFSETQ come from the germline V gene. The CDR3 reads CASSLAPDRGTEAFF. Here the CDR3 DNA reads TGCGCCAGCAGCTTGGCCCCCGATAGGGGCACTGAAGCTTTCTTT.

In this sample, this clone turned up a few times. This chain uses TRBV5-4 with TRBJ2-5; D possibly corresponds to TRBD1 (5 bases). Deletions cut 4 bases from V and 0 bases from J, with 13 bases between. Germline CDR1 SGHNT, CDR2 YYREEE (reference sequence). This CDR3 comprises 15 residues. The CDR3 DNA sequence: TGTGCCAGCAGCCCGTCAGGGCGCTACCAAGAGACCCAGTACTTC. Translation: CASSPSGRYQETQYF.

This chain links TRBV27 with TRBJ1-3; 7 bases map to TRBD1. J lost 0 bases, V lost 6 bases, and 5 bases had no gene match. The CDR3 has 15 residues. Germline values: CDR1 MNHEY, CDR2 SMNVEV (reference sequence). This CDR3 reads CASSPTGNSGNTIYF. CDR3 sequence (DNA): TGTGCCAGCAGCCCGACAGGGAACTCTGGAAACACCATATATTTT.

This clone was seen a single time. The chain carries TRBV27 and TRBJ1-6, with D possibly TRBD1 on 6 matching bases. V was trimmed by 6 bases and J by 2 bases, leaving 11 bases between them. Germline-derived CDR1 and CDR2 are MNHEY and SMNVEV (reference sequence). The CDR3 length is 15 residues. The CDR3 DNA reads as TGTGCCAGCAGGCTTCGACAGGCCTATAATTCACCCCTCCACTTT. Translated: CASRLRQAYNSPLHF.

CDR3 bases: TGTGCCAGCAGTTTGGGACACCACGAGCAGTACTTC. Its protein is CASSLGHHEQYF. The chain is built from TRBV27 and TRBJ2-7; D is possibly TRBD1 (6 bases). The CDR3 spans 12 residues. In germline, CDR1 is MNHEY, CDR2 SMNVEV (reference sequence). Trimming shortened V by 3 bases and J by 5 bases, and 8 bases separated the two germline ends.

The CDR3 here is CASSYSEGLDEKLFF. The CDR3 nucleotides are TGTGCCAGCAGTTACTCGGAGGGGTTGGATGAAAAACTGTTTTTT. The V and J genes are TRBV6-6 and TRBJ1-4, with D tentatively TRBD1 (5 bases). The CDR3 totals 15 residues. Germline CDR1 reads MNHNY; CDR2 reads SVGAGI (reference sequence). Trimming stripped 0 bases from V and 6 bases from J, with 11 bases between.

The chain recombines TRBV4-2 with TRBJ1-4; 7 positions agree with TRBD1. CDR3 length: 17 amino acids. Per germline, CDR1 LGHNA and CDR2 YNFKEQ. Losses at the gene ends were 1 base for V and 7 bases for J; bases not matched to a gene: 12. The CDR3 region is CASSQGRGRSDSEKLFF. The CDR3 region has the DNA TGTGCCAGCAGCCAAGGGAGGGGGCGATCGGATAGTGAAAAACTGTTTTTT.

The V and J genes are TRBV6-1 and TRBJ1-5; tentative D call: TRBD1 (5 bases). Between the trimmed V and J ends, which lost 8 bases and 4 bases, there was a span of 12 bases. CDR1 and CDR2 (germline): MNHNS, SASEGT. This CDR3 comprises 13 residues. CDR3 sequence reads: CASAQGRNQPQHF. DNA for the CDR3: TGTGCCAGCGCTCAGGGAAGGAATCAGCCCCAGCATTTT.

CDR3 bases: TGTGCCAGCTCACCGACAGGGTCCGAAAAACTGTTTTTT. This encodes CASSPTGSEKLFF. The V gene is TRBV18, the J gene TRBJ1-4, with 7 bases aligning to TRBD1. The CDR3 has 13 residues. After removal of 3 bases from V and 8 bases from J, the junction contained 3 bases not matched to a gene. The V gene's germline CDR1 is KGHSH and CDR2 LQKENI.

This clone was counted once. The chain is built from TRBV2 and TRBJ1-4; D gene unclear. The CDR3 sequence is 11 residues long. Germline assignment: CDR1 SNHLY and CDR2 FYNNEI. With 3 bases removed from V and 8 bases from J, the gap between germline ends came to 4 bases. The CDR3 reads CASSDGEKLFF. The CDR3 DNA is TGTGCCAGCAGTGATGGCGAAAAACTGTTTTTT.

The table lists this clone with a few counts. The chain is built from TRBV5-1 and TRBJ2-7; possible D gene TRBD2, 6 bases. This CDR3 region has 14 residues. V dropped 7 bases and J dropped 2 bases, with 16 bases sitting between them. The germline gives CDR1 SGHRS, CDR2 YFSETQ. In DNA, the CDR3 is TGCGCCAGCCGACCATTTGCGGGGACCTACGAGCAGTACTTC. Amino acid sequence: CASRPFAGTYEQYF.